This T cell receptor beta chain came from a study of blood T cell repertoires in COVID-19. Study details: The United States, Italy and Spain provided the acute and convalescent COVID-19 samples. T cells, B-cell-depleted T cells, or PBMCs supplied cDNA or gDNA.

Germline V gene sequence: CDR1 MNHNY, CDR2 SVGAGI (reference sequence). V trimming: 10 bases; J trimming: 5 bases; junction bases outside the gene matches: 6. The CDR3 totals 13 residues. TCRdb's copy holds only in-frame clones and misses some; the assay was immunoSEQ multiplex PCR. Of 35,000 to 45,000 clones listed, over 65% were seen once; the top ten hold less than 2.5%. V gene TRBV6-6 combines with J gene TRBJ2-2, with 8 positions matching TRBD1. This TCR was recovered from a man in his sixties with active COVID-19. Input material: peripheral blood. CDR3 sequence: CATAGGKTGELFF. CDR3 nucleotide sequence: TGTGCCACTGCAGGGGGCAAGACCGGGGAGCTGTTTTTT.